These 31 T cell receptor beta chains were all obtained from the same sample, sequenced in a study of OX40 agonist ivuxolimab in advanced cancers. The protocol was immunoSEQ multiplex PCR, while the TCRdb copy is restricted to in-frame clones and leaves out a portion. This table has about 70,000 clones, 82% appearing once. Sequenced material: CD4+ or CD8+ T cells sorted from blood, taken in a trial of the OX40 agonist ivuxolimab. These receptors originate from an adult with an advanced solid tumor such as melanoma, head and neck, liver or kidney cancer.

This rearrangement joins TRBV19 to TRBJ1-5, with 8 positions matching TRBD1. CDR1 and CDR2 from the germline V gene are LNHDA and SQIVND (reference sequence). The CDR3 consists of 15 residues. The trim removed 2 bases at V and 7 bases at J, leaving 7 bases unmatched. The CDR3 sequence is CASSINGQGGQPQHF. CDR3 sequence (DNA): TGTGCCAGTAGTATAAACGGACAGGGTGGGCAGCCCCAGCATTTT.

The CDR3 coding sequence is TGTGCCAGCTCCCCTTCTGAGGGGGAGCACACTGAAGCTTTCTTT. Its translation: CASSPSEGEHTEAFF. The rearrangement joins TRBV18 to TRBJ1-1; weak D call: TRBD1 (6 bases). This CDR3 is 15 amino acids long. Germline V lookup: CDR1 KGHSH, CDR2 LQKENI. V gave up 6 bases and J gave up 3 bases, with 17 bases separating them.

The CDR3 loop is CASSVAGEGETQYF. In DNA form, the CDR3 reads TGCGCCAGCAGCGTTGCGGGGGAGGGAGAGACCCAGTACTTC. The V call is TRBV5-1, the J call TRBJ2-5, with 7 bases matching TRBD2. The germline V gene has CDR1 SGHRS and CDR2 YFSETQ. CDR3 length equals 14 residues. Unmatched junction bases numbered 7, after V lost 4 bases and J lost 4 bases.

This clone was picked up one time. The chain uses TRBV6-5 and TRBJ2-2, with a tentative D call TRBD1 (6 bases). Germline CDR1 reads MNHEY; CDR2 reads SVGAGI. The CDR3 covers 14 residues. V was shortened by 6 bases and J by 3 bases, with 11 bases between the two germline ends. CDR3 DNA sequence: TGTGCCAGCAGAAGATCAGGGGACACCGGGGAGCTGTTTTTT. Translated: CASRRSGDTGELFF.

The chain uses TRBV4-1 and TRBJ1-1; 10 bases are shared with TRBD1. Germline V gene sequence: CDR1 MGHRA, CDR2 YSYEKL. V shed 3 bases, J shed 11 bases, and the junction held 18 bases outside the gene matches. The CDR3 is made up of 17 amino acids. This CDR3 is CASSQRQGAESRRDAFF. The CDR3 bases are TGCGCCAGCAGCCAGCGACAGGGGGCTGAATCCCGCCGGGATGCTTTCTTT.

This chain uses TRBV25-1 with TRBJ1-6; 9 bases match TRBD1. Looked up from germline, CDR1 is MGHDK and CDR2 is SYGVNS. The CDR3 extends over 16 amino acids. V dropped 3 bases and J dropped 10; count of bases not matched to a gene: 10. CDR3 protein: CASSDARTGVNSPLHF. CDR3 bases: TGTGCCAGCAGTGACGCCCGGACAGGGGTTAACTCACCCCTCCACTTT. Full variable domain (remainder filled in from reference TRBV25-1 and TRBJ1-6): EADIYQTPRYLVIGTGKKITLECSQTMGHDKMYWYQQDPGMELHLIHYSYGVNSTEKGDLSSESTVSRIRTEHFPLTLESARPSHTSQYLCASSDARTGVNSPLHFGNGTRLTVT.

The CDR3 is CASSLSDEQFF. In DNA, the CDR3 is TGCGCCAGCAGCTTATCGGATGAGCAGTTCTTC. This chain joins TRBV5-1 and TRBJ2-1; the D is unclear. The CDR3 is 11 amino acids. Germline V gene lookup returns CDR1 SGHRS and CDR2 YFSETQ. The germline V and J ends were trimmed by 2 bases and 8 bases, with 5 bases remaining between them.

The chain carries TRBV5-4 and TRBJ2-3; perhaps TRBD1 as D (6 bases). The CDR3 is 16 amino acids. Germline assignment: CDR1 SGHNT and CDR2 YYREEE (reference sequence). Trimming took off 4 bases at V and 2 bases at J, with 17 bases between the two ends. CDR3 sequence (DNA): TGTGCCAGCAGCGATGTTGTCGGGACAAACACAGATACGCAGTATTTT. Protein product: CASSDVVGTNTDTQYF.

This sequence joins TRBV7-9 and TRBJ1-5, with a possible D match to TRBD1 (5 bases). With 6 bases removed from V and 3 bases from J, the gap between germline ends came to 18 bases. Germline V gives CDR1 SEHNR, CDR2 FQNEAQ (reference sequence). CDR3 length: 16 residues. The CDR3 bases are TGTGCCAGCAGTCAGGGCCCTGACCTCGCCAATCAGCCCCAGCATTTT. Protein sequence: CASSQGPDLANQPQHF.

The chain has TRBV23-1 and TRBJ1-5; no clear D. TRBV23-1 counts as an open reading frame of uncertain function. V lost 6 bases and J lost 4, with 25 bases in between. The CDR3 is made up of 18 amino acids. In DNA form, the CDR3 reads TGCGCCAGCAGCTTCAAGATGTTGGGGTCTACACGGAATCAGCCCCAGCATTTT. It encodes CASSFKMLGSTRNQPQHF.

V usage is TRBV5-6 and J usage is TRBJ2-7, with 10 bases identical to TRBD2. Germline V gene sequence: CDR1 SGHDT, CDR2 YYEEEE. CDR3 length: 16 residues. Trimming removed 0 bases from V and 4 bases from J; junction bases left unmatched: 7. Here the CDR3 reads CASSLVPSGSMYEQYF. In DNA, the CDR3 is TGTGCCAGCAGCTTGGTTCCTAGCGGGAGCATGTACGAGCAGTACTTC.

This clone was detected once. This rearrangement joins TRBV11-3 to TRBJ2-5; 9 bases align to TRBD1. The CDR3 loop spans 13 amino acids. From germline, CDR1 is SGHNT and CDR2 YENEEA. J lost 3 bases, V lost 6 bases, and 2 bases had no gene match. The CDR3 DNA reads as TGTGCCAGCAGGCGACAGGGGGAAGAGACCCAGTACTTC. It codes for CASRRQGEETQYF.

This sequence joins TRBV19 and TRBJ1-2, with 7 bases identical to TRBD1. In germline, CDR1 is LNHDA, CDR2 SQIVND (reference sequence). This CDR3 is built from 12 residues. V trimming: 6 bases; J trimming: 7 bases; junction bases outside the gene matches: 5. CDR3 nucleotides: TGTGCCAGTAGAAGTCCAGGGGGTGGCTACACCTTC. It translates to CASRSPGGGYTF. The whole variable domain, filled in from reference TRBV19 and TRBJ1-2, reads DGGITQSPKYLFRKEGQNVTLSCEQNLNHDAMYWYRQDPGQGLRLIYYSQIVNDFQKGDIAEGYSVSREKKESFPLTVTSAQKNPTAFYLCASRSPGGGYTFGSGTRLTVV.

The chain combines TRBV7-2 with TRBJ2-7; the D gene is possibly TRBD1 (5 bases). CDR1 is SGHTA and CDR2 is FQGNSA in the germline V gene. The CDR3 spans 14 residues. V lost 5 bases and J lost 0, with 11 bases in between. CDR3 sequence: CASSQQASSYEQYF. The DNA of the CDR3 is TGTGCCAGCAGCCAACAGGCGAGCTCCTACGAGCAGTACTTC.

The rearrangement uses TRBV6-5 and TRBJ2-7; D ambiguous. The ends were cut back, 0 bases at V and 2 bases at J, with 11 bases in the middle. CDR3 size: 15 residues. Germline V lookup: CDR1 MNHEY, CDR2 SVGAGI. This CDR3 is CASSYSFTNPYEQYF. Here the CDR3 DNA reads TGTGCCAGCAGTTACTCGTTTACCAATCCCTACGAGCAGTACTTC.

The rearrangement joins TRBV5-1 to TRBJ2-7; TRBD2 matches 10 bases. This CDR3 region has 14 residues. The germline CDR1 and CDR2 sequences are SGHRS and YFSETQ. With 2 bases clipped from V and 5 bases from J, the junction kept 4 bases outside the gene matches. The CDR3 nucleotides read TGCGCCAGCAGCTTCGGGACTAGCGATAACGAGCAGTACTTC. This gives the protein CASSFGTSDNEQYF.

This clone was observed a few times. J is TRBJ2-7 and V is TRBV4-1; possibly TRBD1 or TRBD2 for D (5 bases each). V shed 4 bases and J shed 2 bases, with 21 bases lying between them. This CDR3 is built from 17 residues. Germline V lookup: CDR1 MGHRA, CDR2 YSYEKL. For the CDR3, the DNA is TGCGCCAGCAGCCTCGATCCGGTGGGGGTACGGACCTACGAGCAGTACTTC. Translation: CASSLDPVGVRTYEQYF.

The CDR3 DNA reads TGCGCCAGCAGCCCTGGGACTAGCGGGACCCAAGAGACCCAGTACTTC. Its translation: CASSPGTSGTQETQYF. The J gene is TRBJ2-5, the V gene TRBV5-1; 13 bases match TRBD2. V lost 4 bases to trimming and J lost 1 base; unmatched junction nucleotides: 4. Germline V gene data show CDR1 as SGHRS and CDR2 as YFSETQ. The CDR3 loop spans 16 amino acids.

V is TRBV9 and J is TRBJ2-2, with TRBD1 matching over 7 bases. Germline V gene lookup returns CDR1 SGDLS and CDR2 YYNGEE. The CDR3 is 14 residues long. V gave up 8 bases and J gave up 2 bases; unmatched junction bases: 6. In nucleotides, the CDR3 is TGTGCCAGTGAACAGGGGTCCAACACCGGGGAGCTGTTTTTT. Protein sequence: CASEQGSNTGELFF.

The V gene is TRBV7-6, the J gene TRBJ1-4; 7 bases are a match to TRBD1. CDR3 length: 16 residues. Germline assignment: CDR1 SGHVS and CDR2 FNYEAQ. The V gene end was trimmed by 4 bases and the J gene end by 0 bases; junction bases not matched to a gene: 5. The CDR3, as DNA: TGTGCCAGCAGCTCTCCCGGGACAGCAACTAATGAAAAACTGTTTTTT. Its protein product is CASSSPGTATNEKLFF.

The chain uses TRBV9 and TRBJ2-7; the match to TRBD2 covers 7 bases. CDR3 length: 14 amino acids. J was trimmed by 5 bases and V by 4 bases; bases with no gene match: 9. The germline CDR1 and CDR2 sequences are SGDLS and YYNGEE. In DNA form, the CDR3 reads TGTGCCAGCAGCACGTACAGCGGGACCCACGAGCAGTACTTC. It specifies CASSTYSGTHEQYF.

This clone came up a few times. This sequence joins TRBV27 and TRBJ1-1; 9 bases are shared with TRBD1. CDR1 and CDR2 from the germline V gene are MNHEY and SMNVEV (reference sequence). This CDR3 region has 17 residues. Trimming cost V 4 bases and J 2 bases; bases outside gene matches: 11. The CDR3 DNA sequence: TGTGCCAGCAGTTCCCGACCGGGACAGGGTTATAACACTGAAGCTTTCTTT. Its translation is CASSSRPGQGYNTEAFF.

In its sample, this clone was seen once. The chain links TRBV5-5 to TRBJ1-5; D not resolved. The CDR3 has 15 residues. In germline, CDR1 is SGHKS, CDR2 YYEKEE (reference sequence). V was pared by 0 bases and J by 4 bases, with 11 bases between. CDR3 sequence: CASSLGSVINQPQHF. CDR3 coding DNA: TGTGCCAGCAGCTTGGGCAGCGTAATAAATCAGCCCCAGCATTTT. Drawing the rest from reference TRBV5-5 and TRBJ1-5, the complete variable domain is DAGVTQSPTHLIKTRGQQVTLRCSPISGHKSVSWYQQVLGQGPQFIFQYYEKEERGRGNFPDRFSARQFPNYSSELNVNALLLGDSALYLCASSLGSVINQPQHFGDGTRLSIL.

The chain is built from TRBV4-2 and TRBJ1-1; D is undetermined. CDR1 and CDR2 (germline): LGHNA, YNFKEQ. V lost 0 bases to trimming and J lost 4 bases, with 12 bases between them. This CDR3 spans 15 amino acids. In DNA form, the CDR3 reads TGTGCCAGCAGCCAAGAAAGGAACTCGGTCACTGAAGCTTTCTTT. Its translation is CASSQERNSVTEAFF.

The chain carries TRBV12-2 and TRBJ2-1; TRBD2, the table's D call, lacks a check against the DNA. TRBV12-2 counts as a pseudogene. This CDR3 comprises 18 residues. The CDR3 here is CASRPRGGGGKPYNEQFF. In nucleotides, the CDR3 is TGTGCAAGTCGCCCACGCGGGGGGGGCGGGAAGCCCTACAATGAGCAGTTCTTC.

The chain joins TRBV4-2 to TRBJ2-1; 13 nucleotides align to TRBD2. V gave up 2 bases and J gave up 12 bases; unmatched junction bases: 10. Germline V gene data show CDR1 as LGHNA and CDR2 as YNFKEQ. The CDR3 consists of 16 residues. The CDR3 sequence is CASSQIAGTSGVWQFF. The CDR3 nucleotides read TGTGCCAGCAGCCAAATCGCCGGGACTAGCGGGGTTTGGCAGTTCTTC.

This chain connects TRBV7-2 to TRBJ2-7; 15 nucleotides match TRBD2. The CDR3 is 16 residues long. J lost 5 bases, V lost 5 bases, and 7 bases had no gene match. Germline CDR1 SGHTA, CDR2 FQGNSA. The CDR3 is CASSLGLAGGPHEQYF. In DNA form, the CDR3 reads TGTGCCAGCAGCCTAGGACTAGCGGGAGGGCCCCACGAGCAGTACTTC.

This clone was recorded once. The V gene is TRBV9, the J gene TRBJ2-7; no clear D. V shed 3 bases and J shed 6 bases, with 22 bases lying between them. Germline assignment: CDR1 SGDLS and CDR2 YYNGEE. The CDR3 is made up of 16 amino acids. The CDR3 nucleotides are TGTGCCAGCAGCGCCCAAGACCCACGAGTGAGTGCCGAGCAGTACTTC. Its protein is CASSAQDPRVSAEQYF.

The chain has TRBV28 and TRBJ1-2; D is uncertain. The germline CDR1 and CDR2 sequences are MDHEN and SYDVKM. V lost 5 bases to trimming and J lost 4 bases, with 14 bases between them. The CDR3 is 14 residues long. In nucleotides, the CDR3 is TGTGCCAGCAGTCCCCGAGCTAGTCGCTATGGCTACACCTTC. It encodes CASSPRASRYGYTF.

The chain carries TRBV27 and TRBJ2-4; D is perhaps TRBD2 (5 bases). Between the trimmed V and J ends, which lost 5 bases and 8 bases, there was a span of 16 bases. Germline CDR1 and CDR2: MNHEY and SMNVEV (reference sequence). This CDR3 has 14 amino acids. CDR3: CASSPDFSRDIQYF. The CDR3 nucleotides read TGTGCCAGCAGTCCCGACTTCTCGAGGGACATTCAGTACTTC.

This clone was seen only once. This rearrangement joins TRBV10-1 to TRBJ2-7; 7 nucleotides line up with TRBD2. CDR1 and CDR2 from the germline V gene are WNHNN and SYGVQD (reference sequence). The CDR3 has 15 residues. Trimming at V came to 10 bases and at J to 0 bases, leaving 12 bases not matched to a gene. The CDR3 DNA sequence: TGCGCCACCCCTTTGGCGGGGGAGAGCTCCTACGAGCAGTACTTC. Translation gives CATPLAGESSYEQYF.